This T cell receptor beta chain derives from a study of T-cell memory formation after mild COVID-19. The junction had 8 bases not matched to a gene; V was cut back by 5 bases and J by 2 bases. CDR1 is SGHTA and CDR2 is FQGTGA in the germline V gene. The CDR3 is 16 residues long. TCRdb used MiXCR to reprocess the 5' RACE reads, holding one entry per CDR3 protein. The table lists 260,000 or so distinct CDR3 sequences, approximately 16% of them singletons. Sequenced sample: PBMCs or a T cell subset sorted from them (not recorded which). The origin of this receptor is a man younger than 35 who had mild COVID-19 (a few samples of this study predate the infection). Cell type and time point are not known. The chain is built from TRBV7-3 and TRBJ2-3; TRBD1 matches 9 bases. Here the CDR3 DNA reads TGTGCCAGCAGCCTTGAAGGGACAGGGACCACAGATACGCAGTATTTT. The encoded protein is CASSLEGTGTTDTQYF.